Following are 14 T cell receptor beta chains from one sample sequenced in a study of CD4 T cells in relation to SARS-CoV-2 and coronaviruses. Before the COVID-19 pandemic, during about 2011-2019, CD4+ T cells were taken from unexposed donors. Assay used: immunoSEQ multiplex PCR; TCRdb lists only in-frame clones, some missing. The table shows some 64,000 clones, with less than 95% occurring only once. The sample comprised naive CD4+ T cells from PBMCs. Regarding subset: naive CD4+ T cells isolated by negative enrichment. Receptor source: a human donor in good health.

The chain couples TRBV10-1 to TRBJ2-7; 7 bases map to TRBD2. CDR3 size: 15 residues. Losses at the gene ends were 5 bases for V and 2 bases for J; bases not matched to a gene: 9. The germline V gene has CDR1 WNHNN and CDR2 SYGVQD (reference sequence). The CDR3 is CASSPHSGPTYEQYF. The CDR3 DNA reads TGCGCCAGCAGTCCACATAGCGGGCCCACCTACGAGCAGTACTTC.

The V and J genes are TRBV6-4 and TRBJ1-1; tentatively, D is TRBD1 (5 bases). V lost 6 bases and J 5 bases, leaving 16 bases between the germline ends. The CDR3 runs to 14 residues. Germline V lookup: CDR1 MRHNA, CDR2 SNTAGT. The CDR3 spells CASSAEARGTEAFF. DNA of the CDR3: TGTGCCAGCAGCGCGGAGGCCCGGGGGACTGAAGCTTTCTTT.

This clone was observed a few times. The chain recombines TRBV5-1 with TRBJ1-1; no definite D call. This CDR3 has 13 residues. V was clipped by 2 bases and J by 0 bases, with 5 bases between them. Germline assignment: CDR1 SGHRS and CDR2 YFSETQ. This chain's CDR3 is CASSFGLNTEAFF. The DNA for the CDR3 is TGCGCCAGCAGCTTCGGACTGAACACTGAAGCTTTCTTT.

This chain links TRBV28 with TRBJ2-1, with TRBD1 matching over 10 bases. The CDR3 totals 15 residues. The V segment lost 4 bases and the J segment 7 bases; nucleotides outside the gene matches: 7. Germline assignment: CDR1 MDHEN and CDR2 SYDVKM. CDR3 nucleotide sequence: TGTGCCAGCAGTTCCTCCGGGACAGGGGAGAATGAGCAGTTCTTC. Its translation is CASSSSGTGENEQFF. The whole variable domain, filled in from reference TRBV28 and TRBJ2-1, reads DVKVTQSSRYLVKRTGEKVFLECVQDMDHENMFWYRQDPGLGLRLIYFSYDVKMKEKGDIPEGYSVSREKKERFSLILESASTNQTSMYLCASSSSGTGENEQFFGPGTRLTVL.

This chain connects TRBV15 to TRBJ2-4, with D perhaps TRBD1 (5 bases). V lost 1 base to trimming and J lost 0 bases, with 10 bases between them. CDR1 LNHNV and CDR2 YYDKDF come from the germline V gene (reference sequence). The CDR3 consists of 16 residues. CDR3 in DNA: TGTGCCACCAGCAGAGTGGCAGGGCAAGCCAAAAACATTCAGTACTTC. Translation: CATSRVAGQAKNIQYF.

This clone appeared a single time. V is TRBV6-5 and J is TRBJ2-7; D gene uncertain. Germline CDR1 is MNHEY and CDR2 is SVGAGI. This CDR3 is 15 amino acids long. The V end lost 0 bases, the J end lost 0 bases, and 9 bases lay between the germline ends. CDR3 nucleotides: TGTGCCAGCAGTTACTCGAGATATAGCTCCTACGAGCAGTACTTC. Translating it yields CASSYSRYSSYEQYF.

The chain couples TRBV20-1 to TRBJ2-7; D is possibly TRBD2 (6 bases). Germline values: CDR1 DFQATT, CDR2 SNEGSKA (reference sequence). V lost 4 bases to trimming and J lost 8 bases, with 12 bases between them. The CDR3 contains 11 residues. CDR3 loop: CSATGAEQQYF. The CDR3 DNA sequence: TGCAGTGCTACGGGAGCTGAACAGCAGTACTTC.

This chain uses TRBV27 with TRBJ1-3, with D hard to call. From germline, CDR1 is MNHEY and CDR2 SMNVEV (reference sequence). The V end lost 7 bases, the J end lost 2 bases, and 9 bases lay between the germline ends. The CDR3 spans 13 residues. The CDR3 DNA reads TGTGCCAGCATGAGCGTACCTGGAAACACCATATATTTT. Amino acid sequence: CASMSVPGNTIYF.

The chain is built from TRBV27 and TRBJ2-7; D is undetermined. This CDR3 is built from 16 residues. The ends were cut back, 5 bases at V and 3 bases at J, with 20 bases in the middle. CDR1 and CDR2 from the germline V gene are MNHEY and SMNVEV (reference sequence). CDR3 protein: CASSQNLPGQDYEQYF. CDR3 coding DNA: TGTGCCAGCAGTCAAAACCTTCCCGGGCAAGACTACGAGCAGTACTTC.

The chain couples TRBV10-1 to TRBJ2-5, with 7 bases matching TRBD1. The CDR3 runs 14 residues. Germline assignment: CDR1 WNHNN and CDR2 SYGVQD (reference sequence). V gave up 2 bases and J gave up 0 bases; unmatched junction bases: 0. Here the CDR3 reads CASSEGTDQETQYF. DNA for the CDR3: TGCGCCAGCAGTGAGGGGACAGACCAAGAGACCCAGTACTTC.

This chain links TRBV7-8 with TRBJ1-3; D is unclear. CDR3 length equals 17 residues. V dropped 2 bases and J dropped 4 bases, with 18 bases sitting between them. Germline V lookup: CDR1 SGHVS, CDR2 FQNEAQ. CDR3 sequence (DNA): TGTGCCAGCAGCTTAAACGTTATAGGCCTGGTCGGAAACACCATATATTTT. This translates into CASSLNVIGLVGNTIYF.

The chain joins TRBV4-2 to TRBJ1-4; D is ambiguous. Trimming cost V 3 bases and J 8 bases, with 25 bases left between them. The CDR3 has 18 amino acids. The germline CDR1 and CDR2 sequences are LGHNA and YNFKEQ. The CDR3 DNA reads as TGTGCCAGCAGCCAGGATTGGGTTACGGGCCGCCCTTGGGAAAAACTGTTTTTT. Translated: CASSQDWVTGRPWEKLFF.

The rearrangement joins TRBV29-1 to TRBJ2-7; 7 bases fit TRBD1. Germline V gene lookup returns CDR1 SQVTM and CDR2 ANQGSEA. V shed 6 bases, J shed 3 bases, and the junction held 2 bases outside the gene matches. The CDR3 runs 11 residues. CDR3 DNA: TGCAGCGTGGGACAGCTCTACGAGCAGTACTTC. Its translation: CSVGQLYEQYF.

J is TRBJ2-7 and V is TRBV28; D gene unclear. Germline V lookup: CDR1 MDHEN, CDR2 SYDVKM. V lost 6 bases, J lost 3 bases, and 9 bases lay in between. CDR3 length: 12 amino acids. CDR3 loop: CASSPAYYEQYF. The CDR3 DNA reads as TGTGCCAGCAGCCCAGCCTACTACGAGCAGTACTTC.